Shown below are 9 T cell receptor beta chains from a single sample sequenced in a study of blood T cell repertoires in COVID-19. This table comes from immunoSEQ multiplex PCR, and its TCRdb copy is limited to in-frame clones, with some not included. The sample includes about 210,000 clones, about 82% of them seen just once. The sequenced sample consisted of peripheral blood. All receptors derive from a woman in her seventies with COVID-19, enrolled during active disease.

The DNA for the CDR3 is TGCGCCAGCAGCTTGATAGCGGGAGGGCTCACTGAGCAGTTCTTC. Protein: CASSLIAGGLTEQFF. V gene TRBV5-1 combines with J gene TRBJ2-1, with 11 bases lining up with TRBD2. This CDR3 contains 15 residues. Germline V gene data show CDR1 as SGHRS and CDR2 as YFSETQ. J was trimmed by 9 bases and V by 1 base; bases with no gene match: 6.

This clone was detected ten times or more. The J gene is TRBJ1-1, the V gene TRBV7-2, with TRBD1 as a possible D gene (5 bases). V was cut by 1 base and J by 1 base, with 10 bases left in between. Germline CDR1 is SGHTA and CDR2 is FQGNSA. CDR3 length equals 15 residues. In nucleotides, the CDR3 is TGTGCCAGCAGCTTAGGGGGCAGAACGAACACTGAAGCTTTCTTT. Translation gives CASSLGGRTNTEAFF.

The gene calls are TRBV19 and TRBJ2-2, with D maybe TRBD1 (5 bases). Per germline, CDR1 LNHDA and CDR2 SQIVND (reference sequence). The length of the CDR3 is 14 residues. Trimming took off 6 bases at V and 3 bases at J, with 11 bases between the two ends. The DNA for the CDR3 is TGTGCCAGTAGGCCGGACACTCACACCGGGGAGCTGTTTTTT. Translated, it gives CASRPDTHTGELFF.

The chain carries TRBV18 and TRBJ2-1; TRBD2 agrees at 15 bases. The germline V gene encodes CDR1 KGHSH and CDR2 LQKENI. J lost 9 bases, V lost 6 bases, and 3 bases had no gene match. This CDR3 is 14 amino acids long. The CDR3: CASSLGLAGGEQFF. The CDR3 DNA reads as TGTGCCAGCTCGCTGGGACTAGCGGGAGGTGAGCAGTTCTTC.

This clone was observed a single time. The V call is TRBV2, the J call TRBJ2-5; weak D call: TRBD2 (5 bases). Germline CDR1 is SNHLY and CDR2 is FYNNEI. The CDR3 has 17 residues. Trimming removed 1 base from V and 4 bases from J, with 19 bases in between. As DNA, the CDR3 is TGTGCCAGCAGTGAAGGAACCACTTCCTTTGCGGGAGAGACCCAGTACTTC. It yields the protein CASSEGTTSFAGETQYF.

This rearrangement joins TRBV4-2 to TRBJ1-5; a weak D match, TRBD1 (6 bases). This CDR3 region has 16 residues. Germline assignment: CDR1 LGHNA and CDR2 YNFKEQ. V was clipped by 4 bases and J by 3 bases, with 16 bases between them. The chain's CDR3 is CASSRAGGQFNQPQHF. The CDR3 bases are TGTGCCAGCAGCCGAGCGGGAGGACAGTTCAATCAGCCCCAGCATTTT.

The rearrangement uses TRBV5-8 and TRBJ1-2, with TRBD1 matching 9 bases. Germline V CDR1 and CDR2: SGHTS, YDEGEE. The J segment lost 2 bases and the V segment lost 4 bases, leaving 3 bases of the junction unmatched. The CDR3 has 14 amino acids. CDR3 sequence reads: CASSATGGNYGYTF. For the CDR3, the DNA is TGTGCCAGCAGCGCGACAGGGGGGAACTATGGCTACACCTTC.

A single count supports this clone. This chain connects TRBV6-2 or TRBV6-3 to TRBJ2-1, with 7 positions matching TRBD2. Germline CDR1 and CDR2: MNHEY and SVGEGT. The ends lost 2 bases at V and 0 bases at J; junction bases unmatched: 1. The CDR3 is made up of 15 amino acids. The CDR3 loop reads CASSYGDYSYNEQFF. For the CDR3, the DNA is TGTGCCAGCAGTTACGGGGACTACTCCTACAATGAGCAGTTCTTC.

This clone has only one observation. The V gene is TRBV25-1, the J gene TRBJ1-2; 12 nucleotides align to TRBD1. The CDR3 extends over 15 amino acids. V trimming: 5 bases; J trimming: 5 bases; junction bases outside the gene matches: 6. Per germline, CDR1 MGHDK and CDR2 SYGVNS. This CDR3 reads CASSKGQGATYGYTF. The CDR3 DNA sequence: TGTGCCAGCAGTAAGGGACAGGGGGCTACGTATGGCTACACCTTC.